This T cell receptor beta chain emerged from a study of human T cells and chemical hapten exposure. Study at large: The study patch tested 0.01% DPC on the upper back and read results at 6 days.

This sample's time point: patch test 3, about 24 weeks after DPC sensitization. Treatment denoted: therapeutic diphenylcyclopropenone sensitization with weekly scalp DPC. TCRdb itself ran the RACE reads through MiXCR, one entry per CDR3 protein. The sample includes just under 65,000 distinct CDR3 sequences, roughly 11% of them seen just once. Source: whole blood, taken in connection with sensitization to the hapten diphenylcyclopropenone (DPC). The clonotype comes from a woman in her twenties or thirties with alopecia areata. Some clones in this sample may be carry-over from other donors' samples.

The CDR3: CASSYSAGAGGNTIYF. In DNA form, the CDR3 reads TGTGCCAGCAGTTACTCGGCGGGGGCAGGTGGAAACACCATATATTTT. J is TRBJ1-3 and V is TRBV6-5, with D possibly matching TRBD1 (6 bases). Trimming shortened V by 0 bases and J by 3 bases, and 12 bases separated the two germline ends. Germline V lookup: CDR1 MNHEY, CDR2 SVGAGI. The CDR3 runs to 16 residues.